This entry lists 10 T cell receptor beta chains sequenced from one sample in a study of blood T cell repertoires in COVID-19 (dated by TCRdb to 2020 to 2022). The library was produced with the immunoSEQ multiplex PCR assay. This is the immuneACCESS table as TCRdb keeps it, with only in-frame sequences that have V and J called. A part of the clones is gone; compared with another copy, unresolved V genes explain less than half, and the rest is unexplained. In all, the sample holds roughly 42,000 clones, and approximately 90% of those were seen once. Together, the top ten hold about 4% of the sample. Sequencing was done on a sample of peripheral blood. The receptor source for this set is a human donor in a cohort sampled during active COVID-19.

The gene calls are TRBV15 and TRBJ2-1, with 11 bases fitting TRBD2. The trim removed 1 base at V and 4 bases at J, leaving 0 bases unmatched. This CDR3 is 15 amino acids long. CDR1 is LNHNV and CDR2 is YYDKDF in the germline V gene (reference sequence). In nucleotides, the CDR3 is TGTGCCACCAGCAGAGCTAGCGGGGGGTACAATGAGCAGTTCTTC. It codes for CATSRASGGYNEQFF.

The rearrangement joins TRBV20-1 to TRBJ2-7, with D perhaps TRBD1 (6 bases). This CDR3 spans 11 amino acids. The germline gives CDR1 DFQATT, CDR2 SNEGSKA (reference sequence). CDR3 sequence: CSADRSYEQYF. CDR3 DNA sequence: TGCAGCGCGGACAGATCCTACGAGCAGTACTTC.

This chain uses TRBV19 with TRBJ1-1; 10 bases line up with TRBD1. CDR1 is LNHDA, CDR2 SQIVND, per germline (reference sequence). V shed 2 bases and J 4 bases; nucleotides not matched to a gene: 4. The CDR3 length is 15 residues. CDR3 sequence reads: CASSIWDRGGTEAFF. In DNA, the CDR3 is TGTGCCAGTAGTATATGGGACAGGGGAGGCACTGAAGCTTTCTTT.

The V call is TRBV2, the J call TRBJ2-3, with D uncertain. CDR1 and CDR2 (germline): SNHLY, FYNNEI. The germline V and J ends were trimmed by 0 bases and 5 bases, with 6 bases remaining between them. This CDR3 spans 13 amino acids. The CDR3 DNA reads TGTGCCAGCAGTGAAGCGCGCGGAGATACGCAGTATTTT. Translating it yields CASSEARGDTQYF.

The J gene is TRBJ2-1, the V gene TRBV10-3; 8 nucleotides align to TRBD1. CDR1 and CDR2 (germline): ENHRY, SYGVKD. V shed 4 bases and J 2 bases; nucleotides not matched to a gene: 1. The CDR3 loop spans 14 amino acids. As DNA, the CDR3 is TGTGCCATCAGTGGGACAGGGACCTACAATGAGCAGTTCTTC. Translated, it gives CAISGTGTYNEQFF.

This chain links TRBV7-9 with TRBJ2-7; TRBD2 aligns across 12 bases. Trimming at V came to 5 bases and at J to 9 bases, leaving 11 bases not matched to a gene. Germline V gene data show CDR1 as SEHNR and CDR2 as FQNEAQ (reference sequence). CDR3 length: 15 residues. CDR3: CASSAPSGGAFGQYF. In DNA form, the CDR3 reads TGTGCCAGCAGCGCCCCTAGCGGGGGGGCGTTCGGGCAGTACTTC. Looking up the rest from reference TRBV7-9 and TRBJ2-7 gives the full variable domain: DTGVSQNPRHKITKRGQNVTFRCDPISEHNRLYWYRQTLGQGPEFLTYFQNEAQLEKSRLLSDRFSAERPKGSFSTLEIQRTEQGDSAMYLCASSAPSGGAFGQYFGPGTRLTVT.

This clone appeared a single time. The gene calls are TRBV30 and TRBJ1-5; D may be TRBD1 (6 bases). Germline-derived CDR1 and CDR2 are GTSNPN and SVGIG (reference sequence). Trimming took off 2 bases at V and 3 bases at J, with 14 bases between the two ends. The CDR3 extends over 15 amino acids. CDR3 nucleotides: TGTGCCTGGAGTCCCCAGCAGGGGCCCAATCAGCCCCAGCATTTT. Translated, it gives CAWSPQQGPNQPQHF.

This chain joins TRBV11-2 and TRBJ2-7, with a weak D call TRBD2 (7 bases). This CDR3 has 17 amino acids. V lost 5 bases and J lost 4, with 24 bases in between. In germline, CDR1 is SGHAT, CDR2 FQNNGV. As DNA, the CDR3 is TGTGCCAGCAGCGACCCGGGGGGCCAGAGGTCTATATACGAGCAGTACTTC. This encodes CASSDPGGQRSIYEQYF.

CDR3 nucleotide sequence: TGTGCCATCAGGAAGGGGACAGGGGTTGTCGATGGCTACACCTTC. Protein: CAIRKGTGVVDGYTF. This sequence joins TRBV10-3 and TRBJ1-2; 10 bases are shared with TRBD1. V lost 6 bases and J lost 6; bases outside the gene matches: 10. Germline-derived CDR1 and CDR2 are ENHRY and SYGVKD. This CDR3 is 15 amino acids long.

The chain recombines TRBV3-1 (or the pseudogene TRBV3-2) with TRBJ1-2; D may be TRBD1 (6 bases). The V end lost 4 bases, the J end lost 2 bases, and 8 bases lay between the germline ends. Germline V lookup: CDR1 LGHDT, CDR2 YNNKEL (reference sequence). This CDR3 contains 13 residues. This chain's CDR3 is CASSPGQNYGYTF. CDR3 in DNA: TGTGCCAGCAGCCCAGGACAGAACTATGGCTACACCTTC.